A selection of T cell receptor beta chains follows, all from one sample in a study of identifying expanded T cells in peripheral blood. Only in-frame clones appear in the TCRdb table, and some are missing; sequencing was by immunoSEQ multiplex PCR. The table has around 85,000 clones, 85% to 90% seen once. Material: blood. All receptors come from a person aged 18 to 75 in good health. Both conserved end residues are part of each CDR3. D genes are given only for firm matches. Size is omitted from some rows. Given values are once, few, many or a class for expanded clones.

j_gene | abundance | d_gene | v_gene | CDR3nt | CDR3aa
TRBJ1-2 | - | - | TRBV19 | TGTGCCAGTACCTCCATGACAGCAGGCTATGGCTACACCTTC | CASTSMTAGYGYTF
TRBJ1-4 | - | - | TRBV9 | TGTGCCAGCAGCGCCGCGGGCGAAAAACTGTTTTTT | CASSAAGEKLFF
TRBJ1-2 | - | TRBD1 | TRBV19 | TGTGCCAGTACCAGACAGGGGCCGCTCGGTGGCTACACCTTC | CASTRQGPLGGYTF
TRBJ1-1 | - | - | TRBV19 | TGTGCCAGTAGTATTGGTACTGAAGCTTTCTTT | CASSIGTEAFF
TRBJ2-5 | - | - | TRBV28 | TGTGCCAGCAGTTTATACAAACAAGAGACCCAGTACTTC | CASSLYKQETQYF
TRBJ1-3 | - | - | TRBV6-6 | TGTGCCAGCAGTTACTCACGGTTAAATGGAAACACCATATATTTT | CASSYSRLNGNTIYF
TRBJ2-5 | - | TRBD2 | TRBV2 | TGTGCCTCTAGGGGAGGGTCCACTATGGAGACCCAGTACTTC | CASRGGSTMETQYF
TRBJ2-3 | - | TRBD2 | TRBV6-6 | TGTGCCAGCAGTTACCCCCGGGGAGCGGGGGCAGATACGCAGTATTTT | CASSYPRGAGADTQYF
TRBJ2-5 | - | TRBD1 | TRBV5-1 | TGCGCCAGCAGCTTGGGAGGGGGCGAGACCCAGTACTTC | CASSLGGGETQYF
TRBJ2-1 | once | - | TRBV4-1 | TGCGCCAGCAGCTTCGGCAATGAGCAGTTCTTC | CASSFGNEQFF
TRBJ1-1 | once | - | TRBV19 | TGTGCCAGTAGCTATACAGAGAACACTGAAGCTTTCTTT | CASSYTENTEAFF